The source of this T cell receptor beta chain is a study of shared T cell receptors in the human thymus. The CDR3 is made up of 14 amino acids. CDR1 and CDR2 from the germline V gene are SGDLS and YYNGEE. The V end was cut by 7 bases, the J end by 7 bases, with 17 bases between. Data came from immunoSEQ multiplex PCR; TCRdb stores just in-frame clones and leaves some out. The sample contains more than 550,000 clones, about 87% of which appear only once. A further study also used this sample, focusing on human thymus T cells. Per that study: Resections that were taken during corrective heart surgery supplied the thymus tissue. An apparent bias in V and J gene usage was seen in thymic and blood repertoires. Thymic TCR repertoires of unrelated people reportedly overlapped highly.

This sequence originates from a boy less than two years old with a congenital heart defect. The chain combines TRBV9 with TRBJ2-2, with D possibly TRBD2 on 6 matching bases. The sample was thymocytes. CDR3 nucleotide sequence: TGTGCCAGCCGGGGGACGGCTAGAAGCGGGGAGCTGTTTTTT. It translates to CASRGTARSGELFF.